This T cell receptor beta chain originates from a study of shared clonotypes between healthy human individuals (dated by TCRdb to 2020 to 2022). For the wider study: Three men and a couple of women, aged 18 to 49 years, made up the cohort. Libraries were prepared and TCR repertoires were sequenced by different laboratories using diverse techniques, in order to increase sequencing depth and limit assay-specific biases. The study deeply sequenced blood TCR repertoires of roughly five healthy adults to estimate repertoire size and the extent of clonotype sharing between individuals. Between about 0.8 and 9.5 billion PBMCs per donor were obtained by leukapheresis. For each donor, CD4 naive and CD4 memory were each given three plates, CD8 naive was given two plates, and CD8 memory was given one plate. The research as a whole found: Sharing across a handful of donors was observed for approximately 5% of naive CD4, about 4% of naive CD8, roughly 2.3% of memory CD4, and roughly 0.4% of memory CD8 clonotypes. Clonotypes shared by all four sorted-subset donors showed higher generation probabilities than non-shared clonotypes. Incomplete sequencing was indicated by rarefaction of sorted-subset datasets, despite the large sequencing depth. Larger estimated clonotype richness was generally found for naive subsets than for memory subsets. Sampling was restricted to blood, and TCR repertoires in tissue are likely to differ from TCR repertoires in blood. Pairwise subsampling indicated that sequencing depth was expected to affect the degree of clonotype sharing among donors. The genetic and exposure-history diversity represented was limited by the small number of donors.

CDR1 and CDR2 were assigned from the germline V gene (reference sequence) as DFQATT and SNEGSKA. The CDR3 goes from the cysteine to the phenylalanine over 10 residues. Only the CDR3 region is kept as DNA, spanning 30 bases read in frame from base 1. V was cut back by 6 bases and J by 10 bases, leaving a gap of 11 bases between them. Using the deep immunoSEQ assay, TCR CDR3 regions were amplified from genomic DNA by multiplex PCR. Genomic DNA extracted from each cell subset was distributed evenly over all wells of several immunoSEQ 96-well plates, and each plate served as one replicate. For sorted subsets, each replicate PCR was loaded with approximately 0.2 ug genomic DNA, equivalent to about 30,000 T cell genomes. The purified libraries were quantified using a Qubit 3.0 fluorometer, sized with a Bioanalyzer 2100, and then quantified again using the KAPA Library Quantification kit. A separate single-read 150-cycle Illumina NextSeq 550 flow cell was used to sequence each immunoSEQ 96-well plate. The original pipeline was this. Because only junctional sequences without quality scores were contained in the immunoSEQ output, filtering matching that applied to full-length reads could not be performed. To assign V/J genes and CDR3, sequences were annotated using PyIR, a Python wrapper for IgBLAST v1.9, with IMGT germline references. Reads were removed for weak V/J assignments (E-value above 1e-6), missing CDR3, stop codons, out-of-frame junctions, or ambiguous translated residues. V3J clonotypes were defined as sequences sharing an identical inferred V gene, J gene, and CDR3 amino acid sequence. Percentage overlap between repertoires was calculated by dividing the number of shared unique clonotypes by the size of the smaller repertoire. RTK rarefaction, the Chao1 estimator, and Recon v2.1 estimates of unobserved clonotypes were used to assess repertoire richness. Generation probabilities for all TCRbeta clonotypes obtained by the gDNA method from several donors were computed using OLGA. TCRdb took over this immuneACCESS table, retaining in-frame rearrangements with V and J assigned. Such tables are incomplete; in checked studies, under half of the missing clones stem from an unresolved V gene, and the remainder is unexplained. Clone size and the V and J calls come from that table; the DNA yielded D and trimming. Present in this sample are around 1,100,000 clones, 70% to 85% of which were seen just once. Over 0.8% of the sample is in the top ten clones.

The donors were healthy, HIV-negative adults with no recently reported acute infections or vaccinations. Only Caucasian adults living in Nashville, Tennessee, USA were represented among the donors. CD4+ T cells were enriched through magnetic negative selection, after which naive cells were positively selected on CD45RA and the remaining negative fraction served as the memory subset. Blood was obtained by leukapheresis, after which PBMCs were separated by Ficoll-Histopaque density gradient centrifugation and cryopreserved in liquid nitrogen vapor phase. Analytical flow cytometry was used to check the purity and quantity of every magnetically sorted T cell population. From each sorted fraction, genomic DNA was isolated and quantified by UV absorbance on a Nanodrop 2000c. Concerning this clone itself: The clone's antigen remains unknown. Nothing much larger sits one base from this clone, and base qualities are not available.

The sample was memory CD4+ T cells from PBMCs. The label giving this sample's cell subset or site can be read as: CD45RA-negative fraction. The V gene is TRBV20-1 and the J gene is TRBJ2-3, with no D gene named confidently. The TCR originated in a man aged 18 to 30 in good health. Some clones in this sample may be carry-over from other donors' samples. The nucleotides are TGCAGTGCCACGGATGGAGCGCAGTATTTT. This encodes CSATDGAQYF.